This TCR beta chain was profiled in a study of Tregs in tolerant kidney transplant recipients. In the study overall: An approximately three-day belatacept mixed lymphocyte reaction, sometimes plus 5-day graft donor restimulation, preceded CD4+CD25+CD127- sorting. Sorting used antibodies to exclude donor cells. Study-level results: Tregs expanded with activated donor B cells seemed most donor-specific.

After removal of 3 bases from V and 11 bases from J, the junction contained 9 bases not matched to a gene. The CDR3 length is 14 residues. Germline V gene lookup returns CDR1 SGHRS and CDR2 YFSETQ. About this clone itself: Its target is not known.

TCRdb keeps only in-frame clones here, not all; method: immunoSEQ multiplex PCR. The table records about 16,000 clones, approximately 60% of them present only once. The TCR sequence derives from a human donor in good health. Sample: Tregs from blood cultured with allogeneic cells. This chain uses TRBV5-1 with TRBJ1-2; TRBD1 agrees at 11 bases. The DNA for the CDR3 is TGCGCCAGCAGCTCCGGACAGGGGGCAGTGAGTTACACCTTC. Amino acids: CASSSGQGAVSYTF.